This TCR beta chain was profiled in a study of blood T cell repertoires in COVID-19. Across the whole study: Sites across the United States, Italy and Spain contributed samples from acute and convalescent COVID-19.

V lost 1 base, J lost 2 bases, and 4 bases stayed unmatched. Germline CDR1 MNHNS, CDR2 SASEGT. CDR3 size: 15 residues. This clone showed up just once. TCRdb's copy holds only in-frame clones and misses some; the assay was immunoSEQ multiplex PCR. The data show a few hundred thousand clones, around 84% seen once. Sequenced material: peripheral blood. The gene calls are TRBV6-1 and TRBJ2-7; the match to TRBD2 covers 8 bases. The origin of this receptor is a man aged 45-65 years who had recovered from COVID-19. CDR3 sequence reads: CASSEVVLAAYEQYF. The CDR3 bases are TGTGCCAGCAGTGAAGTGGTACTAGCGGCCTACGAGCAGTACTTC.